The 27 T cell receptor beta chains given below trace back to one sample, sequenced in a study of blood T cell repertoires in COVID-19. Clones were sequenced by immunoSEQ multiplex PCR, and TCRdb holds only the in-frame ones, with some missing. The top ten hold roughly 30% of the sample, which has some 10,000 clones, approximately 84% seen once. Sample: peripheral blood. The receptors here all came from a man between 45 and 60 years old with active COVID-19.

CDR3 in DNA: TGTGCCAGCAGCGAAAGTGCAGGGTTGAAAGCCACAGATACGCAGTATTTT. As protein: CASSESAGLKATDTQYF. The rearrangement links TRBV21-1 to TRBJ2-3; the D call of TRBD1 is as the table states it, not checked on the DNA. TRBV21-1 is labeled a pseudogene. The CDR3 runs to 17 residues.

The chain is built from TRBV29-1 and TRBJ1-2; D is undetermined. Per germline, CDR1 SQVTM and CDR2 ANQGSEA. The CDR3 runs to 15 residues. Trimming took 2 bases from V and 4 from J, leaving 17 bases between them. The CDR3 nucleotides read TGCAGCGTTGAAAGGTCCGAGGGAGGCCTCTATGGCTACACCTTC. This translates into CSVERSEGGLYGYTF.

This chain uses TRBV27 with TRBJ2-7; 8 bases map to TRBD2. The V gene end was trimmed by 6 bases and the J gene end by 7 bases; junction bases not matched to a gene: 5. Looked up from germline, CDR1 is MNHEY and CDR2 is SMNVEV (reference sequence). The CDR3 length is 12 residues. This chain's CDR3 is CASSFGTSEQYF. Here the CDR3 DNA reads TGTGCCAGCAGCTTTGGGACTAGTGAGCAGTACTTC.

The chain employs TRBV6-5 and TRBJ1-4; TRBD1 might be the D (5 bases). The CDR3 has 14 residues. Germline values: CDR1 MNHEY, CDR2 SVGAGI. Trimming took 6 bases from V and 5 from J, leaving 13 bases between them. Written as DNA, the CDR3 is TGTGCCAGCAGCCCAGGGTATGGAAATGAAAAACTGTTTTTT. It translates to CASSPGYGNEKLFF.

V gene TRBV5-1 combines with J gene TRBJ2-7; 7 positions agree with TRBD1. V was clipped by 1 base and J by 5 bases; unmatched bases: 9. CDR1 and CDR2 from the germline V gene are SGHRS and YFSETQ. The CDR3 consists of 15 residues. The CDR3 DNA sequence: TGCGCCAGCAGCTTGAGGGGACAGTTATCTCACGAGCAGTACTTC. Its protein product is CASSLRGQLSHEQYF.

This chain joins TRBV3-1 (or the pseudogene TRBV3-2) and TRBJ1-2; D gene unclear. With 1 base removed from V and 6 bases from J, the gap between germline ends came to 12 bases. Germline values: CDR1 LGHDT, CDR2 YNNKEL (reference sequence). This CDR3 comprises 14 residues. The DNA for the CDR3 is TGTGCCAGCAGCCAAGGTAGAGGGAGTCATGGCTACACCTTC. It yields the protein CASSQGRGSHGYTF.

As DNA, the CDR3 is TGTGCCAGCAGTTTACAGGGGTGGCGCACAGATACGCAGTATTTT. Its translation is CASSLQGWRTDTQYF. The chain joins TRBV27 to TRBJ2-3; a weak D match, TRBD1 (6 bases). CDR3 length: 15 amino acids. CDR1 is MNHEY and CDR2 is SMNVEV in the germline V gene (reference sequence). V was clipped by 2 bases and J by 1 base, with 10 bases between them.

The V gene is TRBV6-5, the J gene TRBJ1-3; 7 nucleotides line up with TRBD1. The CDR3 covers 16 residues. Trimming at V came to 1 base and at J to 3 bases, leaving 6 bases not matched to a gene. Germline values: CDR1 MNHEY, CDR2 SVGAGI. Written as DNA, the CDR3 is TGTGCCAGCAGTTACTGGAGGGGGCGAGATGGAAACACCATATATTTT. Translating it yields CASSYWRGRDGNTIYF.

V and J are TRBV10-1 and TRBJ1-1, with a weak D call TRBD1 (5 bases). Germline V gene data show CDR1 as WNHNN and CDR2 as SYGVQD (reference sequence). CDR3 length: 13 amino acids. Trimming left V 3 bases short and J 7 bases short, with 12 bases between. The CDR3 sequence is CASSDHDRDEAFF. For the CDR3, the DNA is TGCGCCAGCAGTGACCACGACAGAGATGAAGCTTTCTTT.

The chain uses TRBV28 and TRBJ2-5; 8 bases match TRBD1. Losses at the gene ends were 6 bases for V and 5 bases for J; bases not matched to a gene: 8. The germline CDR1 and CDR2 sequences are MDHEN and SYDVKM. This CDR3 has 14 amino acids. CDR3: CASRSGQGQETQYF. DNA for the CDR3: TGTGCCAGCAGGTCAGGACAGGGTCAGGAGACCCAGTACTTC.

This clone appeared a few times. V and J are TRBV3-1 (or the pseudogene TRBV3-2) and TRBJ2-7, with no clear D. This CDR3 contains 13 residues. Trimming cost V 0 bases and J 3 bases, with 6 bases left between them. CDR1 is LGHDT and CDR2 is YNNKEL in the germline V gene (reference sequence). The CDR3 here is CASSQDNNYEQYF. CDR3 in DNA: TGTGCCAGCAGCCAAGATAATAACTACGAGCAGTACTTC.

This clone turned up a few times. CDR3 sequence reads: CASSIGGVMGNEQFF. In DNA, the CDR3 is TGTGCCAGTAGTATAGGGGGAGTCATGGGCAATGAGCAGTTCTTC. The V and J genes are TRBV19 and TRBJ2-1, with D maybe TRBD2 (5 bases). This CDR3 comprises 15 residues. Trimming removed 1 base from V and 6 bases from J, with 13 bases in between. Germline CDR1 and CDR2: LNHDA and SQIVND (reference sequence).

The gene calls are TRBV29-1 and TRBJ2-7; 11 nucleotides match TRBD2. There are 16 residues in the CDR3. With 6 bases clipped from V and 2 bases from J, the junction kept 12 bases outside the gene matches. In germline, CDR1 is SQVTM, CDR2 ANQGSEA. The CDR3 here is CSVAGTSGRGAYEQYF. The CDR3 DNA is TGCAGCGTGGCCGGGACTAGCGGTCGAGGAGCCTACGAGCAGTACTTC.

The chain links TRBV11-2 to TRBJ2-7; D uncertain. This CDR3 contains 15 residues. V gave up 1 base and J gave up 2 bases, with 12 bases separating them. Germline V gene lookup returns CDR1 SGHAT and CDR2 FQNNGV. CDR3 region: CASSLVPGLAYEQYF. CDR3 nucleotides: TGTGCCAGCAGCTTAGTACCCGGGTTGGCCTACGAGCAGTACTTC.

The V and J genes are TRBV4-1 and TRBJ2-5, with TRBD1 matching over 7 bases. The CDR3 is 16 amino acids. Germline CDR1 reads MGHRA; CDR2 reads YSYEKL. Trimming removed 0 bases from V and 3 bases from J; junction bases left unmatched: 7. CDR3 region: CASSQDWGTAEETQYF. DNA for the CDR3: TGCGCCAGCAGCCAAGATTGGGGGACAGCGGAAGAGACCCAGTACTTC.

This clone was picked up a small number of times. J is TRBJ1-4 and V is TRBV11-2; 7 nucleotides line up with TRBD1. J lost 2 bases, V lost 5 bases, and 2 bases had no gene match. Germline values: CDR1 SGHAT, CDR2 FQNNGV. The CDR3 runs 14 residues. The CDR3: CASSETGTNEKLFF. The DNA for the CDR3 is TGTGCCAGCAGCGAGACAGGGACTAATGAAAAACTGTTTTTT.

This sequence joins TRBV7-8 and TRBJ2-1; no clear D. V lost 5 bases to trimming and J lost 9 bases, with 8 bases between them. The germline V gene has CDR1 SGHVS and CDR2 FQNEAQ. The CDR3 extends over 11 amino acids. The CDR3 reads CASSPSREQFF. Here the CDR3 DNA reads TGTGCCAGCAGCCCGTCTCGTGAGCAGTTCTTC. Combining the CDR3 with reference TRBV7-8 and TRBJ2-1 gives the whole variable domain GAGVSQSPRYKVAKRGQDVALRCDPISGHVSLFWYQQALGQGPEFLTYFQNEAQLDKSGLPSDRFFAERPEGSVSTLKIQRTQQEDSAVYLCASSPSREQFFGPGTRLTVL.

The V and J genes are TRBV5-1 and TRBJ1-2; 9 bases map to TRBD1. This CDR3 spans 17 amino acids. Germline CDR1 reads SGHRS; CDR2 reads YFSETQ. J gave up 6 bases and V 0 bases, and 12 bases lay outside the gene matches. CDR3 in DNA: TGCGCCAGCAGCTTGGGTCCCGGGACAGGGCTCTGGGATGGCTACACCTTC. It specifies CASSLGPGTGLWDGYTF.

About this clone itself: The sample carries other DNA sequences with the same CDR3. This chain connects TRBV27 to TRBJ1-1; the D is unclear. CDR1 and CDR2 from the germline V gene are MNHEY and SMNVEV (reference sequence). The CDR3 totals 13 residues. V was pared by 3 bases and J by 1 base, with 6 bases between. The CDR3 nucleotides read TGTGCCAGCAGTTTGGCAGGGAACACTGAAGCTTTCTTT. It translates to CASSLAGNTEAFF.

The chain combines TRBV13 with TRBJ2-2, with TRBD1 matching over 7 bases. This CDR3 comprises 15 residues. Germline loops: CDR1 PRHDT, CDR2 FYEKMQ (reference sequence). V lost 5 bases and J lost 1; bases outside the gene matches: 4. This chain's CDR3 is CASSPGTENTGELFF. Here the CDR3 DNA reads TGTGCCAGCAGCCCAGGGACAGAGAACACCGGGGAGCTGTTTTTT.

The V gene is TRBV27, the J gene TRBJ1-1; D gene unclear. V was pared by 7 bases and J by 3 bases, with 18 bases between. This CDR3 spans 15 amino acids. Germline V gene data show CDR1 as MNHEY and CDR2 as SMNVEV (reference sequence). The CDR3 loop reads CASKSERVGDTEAFF. Written as DNA, the CDR3 is TGTGCCAGCAAGTCTGAGCGGGTCGGGGACACTGAAGCTTTCTTT.

This clone has only one observation. The V and J genes are TRBV30 and TRBJ1-5, with D hard to call. The CDR3 spans 15 residues. CDR1 and CDR2 (germline): GTSNPN, SVGIG (reference sequence). V shed 1 base and J shed 1 base, with 11 bases lying between them. The CDR3 DNA sequence: TGTGCCTGGAGTGAGGGAGCGGACAGCAATCAGCCCCAGCATTTT. It specifies CAWSEGADSNQPQHF. Full variable domain (outside the CDR3, taken from reference TRBV30 and TRBJ1-5): SQTIHQWPATLVQPVGSPLSLECTVEGTSNPNLYWYRQAAGRGLQLLFYSVGIGQISSEVPQNLSASRPQDRQFILSSKKLLLSDSGFYLCAWSEGADSNQPQHFGDGTRLSIL.

The chain couples TRBV25-1 to TRBJ1-1; TRBD1 is a possible D gene (5 bases). CDR1 and CDR2 (germline): MGHDK, SYGVNS. Trimming removed 1 base from V and 5 bases from J, with 11 bases in between. This CDR3 contains 14 residues. The CDR3 DNA follows: TGTGCCAGCAGTGAATTCGGCAGGGTTACTGAAGCTTTCTTT. Protein product: CASSEFGRVTEAFF.

The V and J genes are TRBV7-9 and TRBJ2-7, with D maybe TRBD2 (5 bases). Per germline, CDR1 SEHNR and CDR2 FQNEAQ (reference sequence). This CDR3 has 13 amino acids. V lost 2 bases, J lost 3 bases, and 8 bases lay in between. CDR3 residues: CASSLYSGYEQYF. The CDR3 DNA is TGTGCCAGCAGCTTATACAGCGGCTACGAGCAGTACTTC.

The gene calls are TRBV2 and TRBJ1-1, with D hard to call. Trimming stripped 2 bases from V and 3 bases from J, with 10 bases between. CDR1 SNHLY and CDR2 FYNNEI come from the germline V gene. This CDR3 is built from 14 residues. CDR3 in amino acids: CASSERRDHTEAFF. The DNA for the CDR3 is TGTGCCAGCAGTGAACGGAGGGATCACACTGAAGCTTTCTTT.

V usage is TRBV4-1 and J usage is TRBJ2-2, with D maybe TRBD2 (6 bases). V was pared by 5 bases and J by 1 base, with 14 bases between. CDR3 size: 16 residues. Germline V gene sequence: CDR1 MGHRA, CDR2 YSYEKL. This CDR3 reads CASSASAGRNTGELFF. As DNA, the CDR3 is TGCGCCAGCAGCGCCTCTGCGGGGAGGAACACCGGGGAGCTGTTTTTT.

This clone occurred once. CDR3 in DNA: TGCAGCGTTGAGCCAGCGGGGGGCTACGAGCAGTACTTC. It yields the protein CSVEPAGGYEQYF. The chain combines TRBV29-1 with TRBJ2-7; 9 nucleotides line up with TRBD2. The ends lost 3 bases at V and 3 bases at J; junction bases unmatched: 3. CDR3 length: 13 amino acids. Germline V gene sequence: CDR1 SQVTM, CDR2 ANQGSEA.